Listed below are T cell receptor beta chains from one sample, sequenced in a study of blood T cell repertoires in COVID-19. Libraries were prepared by immunoSEQ multiplex PCR; TCRdb keeps only in-frame clonotypes and omits some of them. Counted here are some 180,000 clones, around 80% occurring once; the ten biggest clones make up roughly 20%. The sequenced sample consisted of PBMCs or T cells enriched from blood (not recorded which). These receptor sequences come from a woman aged 70-85 years in a cohort exposed to, infected with or recovered from COVID-19 (not recorded which). Both conserved end residues are part of each CDR3. The D gene is left open where the match is weak. A row's size may be missing; if present it is once, few, many or a size class.

d_call j_call clone_size v_call cdr3_nt cdr3_aa
. TRBJ2-4 . TRBV11-2 TGTGCCAGCACCCCACAGGGTTTGCACATTCAGTACTTC CASTPQGLHIQYF
. TRBJ1-5 once TRBV7-9 TGTGCCAGCAGATCAGGGGAGGGACAGCCCCAGCATTTT CASRSGEGQPQHF
. TRBJ2-3 . TRBV2 TGTGCCAGCAACGGCGGGGTTGTAGATACGCAGTATTTT CASNGGVVDTQYF
TRBD2 TRBJ2-5 . TRBV12-5 TGTGCTAGTGCCCCTAGCGGGACACAGACCCAGTACTTC CASAPSGTQTQYF
TRBD1 TRBJ2-5 . TRBV5-1 TGCGCCAGCAGCTTGGCAGGGACAGGGGGAAGGGAGACCCAGTACTTC CASSLAGTGGRETQYF
TRBD2 TRBJ2-2 . TRBV7-7 TGTGCTAGCAGCTCCACTAGCGGGACTAACACCGGGGAGCTGTTTTTT CASSSTSGTNTGELFF
TRBD2 TRBJ2-2 once TRBV5-4 TGTGCCAGCAGCTTGTCTAGCGGGGGTACCGGGGAGCTGTTTTTT CASSLSSGGTGELFF
TRBD1 TRBJ1-1 . TRBV7-2 TGTGCCAGCAGACGGGACAGGGGCCCCGGGGAAGCTTTCTTT CASRRDRGPGEAFF
. TRBJ1-5 once TRBV6-5 TGTGCCAGCAGACCCCCAGGGGCTAGCAATCAGCCCCAGCATTTT CASRPPGASNQPQHF
. TRBJ1-6 . TRBV7-9 TGTGCCAGCAGCTTCGCAGTCCTTAATTCACCCCTCCACTTT CASSFAVLNSPLHF
. TRBJ2-4 once TRBV3-1/TRBV3-2 TGTGCCAGCAGCCAAGTGGGGGGAGTAGCCAAAAACATTCAGTACTTC CASSQVGGVAKNIQYF
TRBD1 TRBJ1-4 . TRBV7-2 TGTGCCAGCAGCTTAGCAGTCTTGACAGGGAGTAATGAAAAACTGTTTTTT CASSLAVLTGSNEKLFF
TRBD2 TRBJ2-7 . TRBV7-9 TGTGCCAGCAGCTTAGTGGGGACTAGCGTTTCCTACGAGCAGTACTTC CASSLVGTSVSYEQYF
TRBD1 TRBJ1-6 few TRBV30 TGTGCCTGGAGTGTTGGCGGGACAGGGTCAATCCACTTT CAWSVGGTGSIHF
TRBD2 TRBJ2-1 . TRBV5-1 TGCGCCAGCAGCTGGGCTAGCGGCTCCTACAATGAGCAGTTCTTC CASSWASGSYNEQFF
. TRBJ2-7 . TRBV28 TGTGCCAGCACCCCATCATGGAGTGGCGAGCAGTACTTC CASTPSWSGEQYF
. TRBJ2-3 . TRBV18 TGTGCCAGCTCACTATTTATAGAGGATACGCAGTATTTT CASSLFIEDTQYF
. TRBJ2-2 . TRBV29-1 TGCAGCGTTGAATCGCAGGAAAACACCGGGGAGCTGTTTTTT CSVESQENTGELFF
TRBD2 TRBJ2-3 . TRBV6-2/TRBV6-3 TGTGCCAGCAGTAAGCGGGACACAGATACGCAGTATTTT CASSKRDTDTQYF
TRBD1 TRBJ2-2 . TRBV10-3 TGTGCCATCAGTGAGTGGTTTCGTCGCGGGACAGGGTACGCCGGGGAGCTGTTTTTT CAISEWFRRGTGYAGELFF
TRBD2 TRBJ2-1 . TRBV6-5 TGTGCCGGAGGGAAGACTAGCATCGATGAGCAGTTCTTC CAGGKTSIDEQFF
. TRBJ2-1 . TRBV2 TGTGCCAGCATTTTCACCGGGACTAATGAGCAGTTCTTC CASIFTGTNEQFF
. TRBJ1-2 . TRBV29-1 TGCAGCGGGGGCTCGGGAAACTATGGCTACACCTTC CSGGSGNYGYTF
TRBD1 TRBJ1-4 . TRBV7-2 TGTGCCAGCAGCTTAACCGGGGACAGGGTAGAAAAACTGTTTTTT CASSLTGDRVEKLFF
TRBD1 TRBJ2-1 . TRBV4-3 TGCGCCAGCAGCCAAGATTGGAGGACAGGGGTTGGAGCGAATGAGCAGTTCTTC CASSQDWRTGVGANEQFF
. TRBJ1-6 once TRBV20-1 TGCAGTGCTAGTAAGGTAGCGGATTCACCCCTCCACTTT CSASKVADSPLHF
. TRBJ2-7 . TRBV5-6 TGTGCCAGCAGCCATTCCTCGAGAAGGGGCCCCTACGAGCAGTACTTC CASSHSSRRGPYEQYF
TRBD2 TRBJ2-5 . TRBV6-5 TGTGCCAGCAGCTGGGCGGGGGGTGGCCAAGAGACCCAGTACTTC CASSWAGGGQETQYF
. TRBJ2-3 . TRBV5-1 TGCGCCAGCAGCTTGGAAGCAGGGGACACAGATACGCAGTATTTT CASSLEAGDTDTQYF
TRBD1 TRBJ1-1 . TRBV19 TGTGCCAGTAGTATGGGACAGAGAAGAATGAACACTGAAGCTTTCTTT CASSMGQRRMNTEAFF
TRBD2 TRBJ2-1 once TRBV4-3 TGCGCCAGCAGCCAAGATTCCGGGACTAGCGGCTTCAATGAGCAGTTCTTC CASSQDSGTSGFNEQFF
TRBD1 TRBJ2-7 . TRBV18 TGTGCCAGCTCACCCAGCCGGGACAGGTCCTACGAGCAGTACTTC CASSPSRDRSYEQYF
TRBD1 TRBJ2-5 . TRBV28 TGTGCCAGCAGTTTATCGCAGGGGGCCCCAACCCAAGAGACCCAGTACTTC CASSLSQGAPTQETQYF
TRBD1 TRBJ1-5 once TRBV5-4 TGTGCCAGCAGCGTCGGTGGGGACAGCTTCAATCAGCCCCAGCATTTT CASSVGGDSFNQPQHF
TRBD1 TRBJ2-2 . TRBV6-5 TGTGCCAGCAGTTTACTACAGGGGACCGGGGAGCTGTTTTTT CASSLLQGTGELFF
. TRBJ1-3 . TRBV5-4 TGTGCCAGCAGCTTGGGGGCTATGTTCTCTGGAAACACCATATATTTT CASSLGAMFSGNTIYF
. TRBJ2-7 many TRBV10-2 TGCGCCAGCAAATGGGGGCTCTACGAGCAGTACTTC CASKWGLYEQYF
. TRBJ1-2 . TRBV19 TGTGCCAGTAGTGGAGGAAGGCGCATAGGCTACACCTTC CASSGGRRIGYTF
. TRBJ1-4 . TRBV4-1 TGCGCCAGCAGCCAAGTAGGGTTACACAGGGCGCGTTCGGAAAAACTGTTTTTT CASSQVGLHRARSEKLFF
. TRBJ1-4 . TRBV27 TGTGCCAGCAGTTCTATAGGAGCAACTAATGAAAAACTGTTTTTT CASSSIGATNEKLFF
TRBD1 TRBJ2-3 . TRBV29-1 TGCAGCGTGATACAGGGGGCAAGGGATACGCAGTATTTT CSVIQGARDTQYF
. TRBJ2-5 . TRBV28 TGTGCCAGCGTATCCTCCTTGGGCAGACAAGAGACCCAGTACTTC CASVSSLGRQETQYF
TRBD2 TRBJ2-5 . TRBV4-2 TGTGCCAGCAGCCAAGCGGCGGGAGGGGGAGCGGAGACCCAGTACTTC CASSQAAGGGAETQYF
TRBD2 TRBJ2-5 . TRBV6-5 TGTGCCAGCAGTTCCATCCTAGCGGGACAAGAGACCCAGTACTTC CASSSILAGQETQYF
. TRBJ2-3 . TRBV29-1 TGCAGCTTCCTCCCGCGGGGAAGCACAGATACGCAGTATTTT CSFLPRGSTDTQYF
. TRBJ2-7 . TRBV6-5 TGTGCCAGCAGGCCACCCGGGATCTACGAGCAGTACTTC CASRPPGIYEQYF
. TRBJ1-2 once TRBV6-2/TRBV6-3 TGTGCCAGCAGTTCCGGGACTGCTTGCACCTTC CASSSGTACTF
TRBD1 TRBJ1-3 few TRBV6-5 TGTGCCAGCCAGGGACAGGAATTAAACACCATATATTTT CASQGQELNTIYF
. TRBJ2-1 few TRBV20-1 TGCAGTGCTAGTTCAGCGAATGAGCAGTTCTTC CSASSANEQFF
. TRBJ2-5 . TRBV28 TGTGCCAGCAGTTTTGCAGGGTCGGGTAAAGAGACCCAGTACTTC CASSFAGSGKETQYF
. TRBJ1-5 few TRBV28 TGTGCCAGCAGCCAGCCGGGTGGTTGGCAGCCCCAGCATTTT CASSQPGGWQPQHF
. TRBJ2-1 . TRBV4-3 TGCGCCAGCAGCCAAGGGACTTACAATGAGCAGTTCTTC CASSQGTYNEQFF
TRBD2 TRBJ2-7 few TRBV18 TGTGCCAGCTCACCGCCGGGACTAGTACAATACGAGCAGTACTTC CASSPPGLVQYEQYF
. TRBJ1-1 . TRBV7-9 TGTGCCAGCAGCTCCTCAGGACACTCCTCGGGTTTCTTT CASSSSGHSSGFF